This T cell receptor (beta chain) was captured in a study of response to subunit inactivated influenza vaccine. TCRdb re-derived calls from the RT-PCR reads in MiXCR, one entry per CDR3 protein. The sample yields about 650,000 distinct CDR3 sequences, 14% seen once. A remark on this clonotype: Its specificity is unknown.

Study results and limitations: A suggestion made by the authors is that each seasonal influenza vaccination recruits few new T cells.

This TCR came from a man aged 45-65 years who received an inactivated influenza vaccine. Sequencing was performed on PBMCs from blood, taken about 14 days before vaccination.

The CDR3 nucleotides are TGTGCCAGCAGCTTAGAAATCGGCGGGAGGTACAATGAGCAGTTCTTC. Amino acids: CASSLEIGGRYNEQFF. This chain joins TRBV7-9 and TRBJ2-1; 8 bases match TRBD2. The CDR3 runs to 16 residues. Germline V gives CDR1 SEHNR, CDR2 FQNEAQ (reference sequence). Trimming at V came to 1 base and at J to 4 bases, leaving 6 bases not matched to a gene.